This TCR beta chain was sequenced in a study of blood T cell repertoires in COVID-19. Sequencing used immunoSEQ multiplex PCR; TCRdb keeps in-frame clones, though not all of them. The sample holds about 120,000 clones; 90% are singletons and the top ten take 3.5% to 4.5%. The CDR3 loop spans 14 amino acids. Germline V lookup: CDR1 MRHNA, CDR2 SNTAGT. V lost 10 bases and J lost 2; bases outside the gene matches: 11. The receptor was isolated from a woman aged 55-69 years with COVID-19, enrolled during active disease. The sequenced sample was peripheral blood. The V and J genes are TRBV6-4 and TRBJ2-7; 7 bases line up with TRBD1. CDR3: CATLRGHPTYEQYF. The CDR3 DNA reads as TGTGCCACCCTAAGGGGGCATCCGACCTACGAGCAGTACTTC.